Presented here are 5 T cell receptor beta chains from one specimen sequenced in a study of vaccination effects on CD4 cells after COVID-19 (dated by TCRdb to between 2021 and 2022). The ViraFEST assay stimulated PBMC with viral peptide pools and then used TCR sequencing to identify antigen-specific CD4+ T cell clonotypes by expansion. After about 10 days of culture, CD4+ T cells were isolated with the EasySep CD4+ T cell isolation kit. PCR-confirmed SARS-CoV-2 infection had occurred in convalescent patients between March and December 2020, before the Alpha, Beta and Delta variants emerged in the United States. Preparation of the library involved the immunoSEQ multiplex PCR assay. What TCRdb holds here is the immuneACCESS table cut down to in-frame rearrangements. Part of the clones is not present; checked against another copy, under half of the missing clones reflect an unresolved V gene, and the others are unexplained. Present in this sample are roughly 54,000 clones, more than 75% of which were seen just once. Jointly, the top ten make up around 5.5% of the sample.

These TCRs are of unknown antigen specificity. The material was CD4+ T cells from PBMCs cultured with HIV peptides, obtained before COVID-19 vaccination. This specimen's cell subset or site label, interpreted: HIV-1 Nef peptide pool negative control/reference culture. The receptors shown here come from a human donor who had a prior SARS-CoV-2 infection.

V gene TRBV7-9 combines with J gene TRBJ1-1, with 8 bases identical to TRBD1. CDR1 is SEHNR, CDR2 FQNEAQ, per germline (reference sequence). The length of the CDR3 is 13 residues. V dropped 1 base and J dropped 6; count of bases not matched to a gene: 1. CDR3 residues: CASSLEGQAEAFF. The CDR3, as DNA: TGTGCCAGCAGCTTAGAGGGACAGGCTGAAGCTTTCTTT.

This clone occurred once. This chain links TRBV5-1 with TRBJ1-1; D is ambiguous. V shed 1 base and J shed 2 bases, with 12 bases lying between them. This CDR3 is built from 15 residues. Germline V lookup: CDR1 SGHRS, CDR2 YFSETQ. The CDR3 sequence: CASSLLGQHNTEAFF. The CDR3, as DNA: TGCGCCAGCAGCTTGTTAGGTCAGCATAACACTGAAGCTTTCTTT. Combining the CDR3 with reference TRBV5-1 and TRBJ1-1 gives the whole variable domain KAGVTQTPRYLIKTRGQQVTLSCSPISGHRSVSWYQQTPGQGLQFLFEYFSETQRNKGNFPGRFSGRQFSNSRSEMNVSTLELGDSALYLCASSLLGQHNTEAFFGQGTRLTVV.

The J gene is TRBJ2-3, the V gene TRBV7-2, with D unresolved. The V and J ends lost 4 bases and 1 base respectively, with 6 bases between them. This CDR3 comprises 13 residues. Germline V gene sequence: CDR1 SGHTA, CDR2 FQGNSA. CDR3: CASSWGGTDTQYF. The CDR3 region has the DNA TGTGCCAGCAGCTGGGGTGGCACAGATACGCAGTATTTT.

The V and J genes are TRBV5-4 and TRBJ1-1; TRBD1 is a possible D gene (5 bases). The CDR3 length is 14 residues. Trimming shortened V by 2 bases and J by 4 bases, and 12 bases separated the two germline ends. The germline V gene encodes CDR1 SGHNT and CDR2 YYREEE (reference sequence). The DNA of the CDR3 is TGTGCCAGCAGCTTAGGAGGGGTCGCCACTGAAGCTTTCTTT. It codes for CASSLGGVATEAFF.

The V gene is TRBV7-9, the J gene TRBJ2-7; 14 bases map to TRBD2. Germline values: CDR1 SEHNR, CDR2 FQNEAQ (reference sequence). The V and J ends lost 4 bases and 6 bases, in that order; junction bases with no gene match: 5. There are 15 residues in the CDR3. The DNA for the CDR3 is TGTGCCAGCAGCTCCCCGGGACTAGCGGGAGTCGAGCAGTACTTC. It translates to CASSSPGLAGVEQYF.